This TCR beta chain is drawn from a study of identifying expanded T cells in peripheral blood. The data were produced by immunoSEQ multiplex PCR, yet TCRdb's version contains in-frame clones alone and is incomplete. The table shows tens of thousands of clones, with 85% occurring only once. This clone was seen just once. Germline CDR1 and CDR2: SGHDN and FVKESK. V was clipped by 2 bases and J by 1 base; unmatched bases: 9. This CDR3 region has 17 residues. Sequenced: blood. The chain couples TRBV14 to TRBJ1-1, with 8 bases fitting TRBD1. The receptor was isolated from a person aged 18 to 70 in good health. Here the CDR3 reads CASSQTRGLGTNTEAFF. CDR3 coding DNA: TGTGCCAGCAGCCAAACCAGGGGGCTCGGAACGAACACTGAAGCTTTCTTT.